This T cell receptor beta chain stems from a study of regulatory T cells in long-lasting Graves disease. The study's findings and limits: Patients with persistent Graves' had lower TCR diversity than newly diagnosed patients. Comparison showed that persistent patients shared more public clonotypes (over 2,500) than new patients (approximately 870).

Arm-PCR of CDR3 regions with iRepertoire HTBI primers generated TCR beta libraries. TCRdb re-called the multiplex PCR reads with MiXCR, one entry per CDR3 protein. The sample gives roughly 430,000 distinct CDR3 sequences, around a fifth of which show up once; 13% to 15% is in the top ten. This CDR3 comprises 16 residues. CDR1 is SGHNT, CDR2 YYREEE, per germline (reference sequence). V lost 0 bases to trimming and J lost 4 bases, with 17 bases between them. This clonotype came up a few times. Its antigen remains unknown. Time point given: persistent/refractory GD, antithyroid drugs over 5 years with positive TRAb. The TCR library was prepared using RNA isolated from PBMCs. Graves' disease diagnosis relied on American Thyroid Association guidelines.

The rearrangement links TRBV5-4 to TRBJ2-7; D unresolved. The source of this sequence is a female donor with Graves disease. The sequenced sample was peripheral blood mononuclear cells (PBMCs), obtained when the disease was refractory, from a patient treated with antithyroid drugs. The CDR3 protein is CASSLGPGSTRYEQYF. In nucleotides, the CDR3 is TGTGCCAGCAGCTTGGGGCCGGGTTCTACCCGATACGAGCAGTACTTC.